This is a list of T cell receptor beta chains from one sample in a study of blood T cell repertoires in COVID-19. Clones were sequenced by immunoSEQ multiplex PCR, and TCRdb holds only the in-frame ones, with some missing. The sample holds fewer than 100,000 clones, around 83% seen once. Sequenced input: peripheral blood. The source is a human donor in a cohort sampled during active COVID-19. The CDR3 runs from the conserved cysteine through the conserved F or W. A D gene is named only where the DNA matches it firmly. Rows may omit the clone size; those that give it use once, few, many or a size class.

V gene	J gene	clone size	D gene	CDR3 DNA	CDR3 protein
TRBV4-1	TRBJ1-2	-	TRBD1	TGCGCCAGCAGCCAGGAGACAGGGGCAAACTATGGCTACACCTTC	CASSQETGANYGYTF
TRBV9	TRBJ2-7	-	TRBD1	TGTGCCAGCAGCGTAGGGTCCGTGACAGGGGGCCCTTACGAGCAGTACTTC	CASSVGSVTGGPYEQYF
TRBV5-1	TRBJ2-5	-	-	TGCGCCAGCAGCGTGACAGACAGACAAGAGACCCAGTACTTC	CASSVTDRQETQYF
TRBV7-9	TRBJ2-3	-	TRBD1	TGTGCCAGCAGCTTAGCGGGGGCAGGGGGCTATACGCAGTATTTT	CASSLAGAGGYTQYF
TRBV5-6	TRBJ1-4	-	-	TGTGCCAGCAGCCTAGCCCACAGGGCAGGTGAAAAACTGTTTTTT	CASSLAHRAGEKLFF
TRBV21-1	TRBJ2-7	-	-	TGTGCCAGCAGCCAAAAAGGACAGGGCTCCGAGCAGTACTTC	CASSQKGQGSEQYF
TRBV4-1	TRBJ2-7	-	-	TGCGCCAGCAGCCAGGAGTCCCTTTCCTACGAGCAGTACTTC	CASSQESLSYEQYF
TRBV27	TRBJ2-1	-	TRBD2	TGTGCCAGCAGTTTTCCCACTAGCGGGGGTTACAATGAGCAGTTCTTC	CASSFPTSGGYNEQFF
TRBV2	TRBJ2-7	once	TRBD2	TGTGCCAGCAGAACGGGACTAGCGGGGGGCCAGAGGGAGCAGTACTTC	CASRTGLAGGQREQYF
TRBV5-4	TRBJ2-3	few	TRBD1	TGTGCCAGCAGCTTGCCCGCGGGACAGGGGGCTGCAGATACGCAGTATTTT	CASSLPAGQGAADTQYF
TRBV5-4	TRBJ1-1	-	TRBD1	TGTGCCAGCAGCGAAGGACAGGGACGCCACACTGAAGCTTTCTTT	CASSEGQGRHTEAFF
TRBV29-1	TRBJ2-3	-	-	TGCAGCGGTGGACTCAGCACAGATACGCAGTATTTT	CSGGLSTDTQYF
TRBV18	TRBJ2-5	once	TRBD2	TGTGCCAGCTCACTCCGAGGACTAGCGGGGGGCCAAGAGACCCAGTACTTC	CASSLRGLAGGQETQYF
TRBV18	TRBJ1-1	-	TRBD1	TGTGCCAGCTCACCTCGGGGACAGGGGGTAGAGTCCAACACTGAAGCTTTCTTT	CASSPRGQGVESNTEAFF
TRBV6-5	TRBJ1-6	few	TRBD1	TGTGCCAGCAGTCAGACAGGGTTTTTTAGCTCACCCCTCCACTTT	CASSQTGFFSSPLHF
TRBV7-2	TRBJ2-7	-	-	TGTGCCAGCAGCTTATCTCCAGGCATCTCCTACGAGCAGTACTTC	CASSLSPGISYEQYF
TRBV9	TRBJ2-3	-	-	TGTGCCAGCAGCGTAGGGAGGGGCACAGATACGCAGTATTTT	CASSVGRGTDTQYF
TRBV4-2	TRBJ2-5	-	-	TGTGCCAGCAGCCAAGAACGGACTAACCCCCAGGAGACCCAGTACTTC	CASSQERTNPQETQYF
TRBV7-9	TRBJ2-7	-	-	TGTGCCAGCAGCTTCGCAGGGGTTCACGAGCAGTACTTC	CASSFAGVHEQYF
TRBV7-9	TRBJ1-5	once	-	TGTGCCAGCAGTTTGGGACTGTATAGCAATCAGCCCCAGCATTTT	CASSLGLYSNQPQHF
TRBV2	TRBJ2-1	-	-	TGTGCCAGCAGTGGGGGGGTAACCTACAATGAGCAGTTCTTC	CASSGGVTYNEQFF
TRBV5-1	TRBJ2-3	-	-	TGCGCCAGCAGCCGACTTGTGAGTAAAGGAGATACGCAGTATTTT	CASSRLVSKGDTQYF
TRBV19	TRBJ2-3	-	TRBD1	TGTGCCAGTAGTTACAGGGGTAGCACAGATACGCAGTATTTT	CASSYRGSTDTQYF
TRBV6-5	TRBJ1-6	-	-	TGTGCCAGCAGGACAGCGAGCTCCTATAATTCACCCCTCCACTTT	CASRTASSYNSPLHF
TRBV11-2	TRBJ1-2	-	-	TGTGCCAGCAGCTCCGCTGCGATCTATGGCTACACCTTC	CASSSAAIYGYTF